The rows below give T cell receptor beta chains drawn from one sample of a study of T cells in Graves' hyperthyroidism and ophthalmopathy. TCRdb reprocessed the multiplex PCR reads with MiXCR, giving one entry per CDR3 protein. The sample consists of roughly 510,000 distinct CDR3 sequences, less than 25% of them appearing once. Sequenced sample: blood. The origin of the receptors is a man aged 18 to 29 with Graves' hyperthyroidism. CDR3s include the opening cysteine and the closing phenylalanine or tryptophan. Each record gives: CDR3 length, V gene, J gene, clone size, CDR3 protein. Only part of the rows carry a size: once, few, many, or a class if the clone is expanded.

>15|TRBV2|TRBJ1-1|-
CASSAQGTLNTEAFF
>14|TRBV20-1|TRBJ1-5|many
CSARGTGVNQPQHF
>15|TRBV12-3/TRBV12-4|TRBJ2-2|many
CASSHAGIITGELFF
>14|TRBV5-1|TRBJ1-6|-
CASSRTGANSPLHF
>16|TRBV5-1|TRBJ2-5|-
CASSPPDRGNRETQYF
>16|TRBV6-5|TRBJ2-3|-
CASSSPKGISSDTQYF
>18|TRBV15|TRBJ2-2|few
CATSSPGTSFANTGELCF
>15|TRBV27|TRBJ2-7|-
CASSSFARPSYEQYF
>16|TRBV9|TRBJ2-2|-
CASSVDSLWELGELFF
>15|TRBV5-1|TRBJ2-2|-
CASSLAGANTGELFF
>16|TRBV4-1|TRBJ2-7|-
CASSRGTSGGSYEQYF
>15|TRBV11-2|TRBJ2-7|-
CASSKTGTSAHEQYF
>15|TRBV12-3/TRBV12-4|TRBJ1-2|-
CASSFGPGGGRGYTF
>14|TRBV28|TRBJ2-4|many
CASVGGVSENIQYF
>17|TRBV11-1|TRBJ1-1|few
CASRNLLEDQMNTEAFF
>13|TRBV7-9|TRBJ2-7|-
CASSRGRSSEQYF
>17|TRBV13|TRBJ2-5|-
CASSLGSSGSVSETQYF
>16|TRBV28|TRBJ2-7|few
CASSLSGQPGSYEQYF
>17|TRBV10-3|TRBJ1-5|-
CAISESKGNLGDQPQHF
>15|TRBV19|TRBJ2-3|-
CASSVSSGSADTQYF
>14|TRBV28|TRBJ1-2|many
CASSLPGTAYGYTF
>13|TRBV28|TRBJ2-7|many
CAIRDRGPYEQYF
>12|TRBV7-2|TRBJ2-7|many
CASSFRDTEQYF
>17|TRBV11-1|TRBJ2-7|-
CASSLGLAVDISYEQYF
>17|TRBV9|TRBJ2-2|-
CASSGGWQGPNTGELFF
>14|TRBV27|TRBJ2-6|few
CASSAYSGANVLTF
>13|TRBV7-2|TRBJ2-7|-
CASSLGLSGVQYF
>17|TRBV11-1|TRBJ1-3|many
CASSLWVRTGWHNTIYF
>14|TRBV18|TRBJ1-1|-
CASSPLSGNTEAFF
>17|TRBV4-2|TRBJ1-1|few
CASSRLGTGLGNTEAFF
>14|TRBV2|TRBJ2-5|many
CASNPGLGQETQYF
>13|TRBV20-1|TRBJ1-3|many
CSARRDLGNTIYF
>14|TRBV20-1|TRBJ2-2|-
CSATVAGGTGELFF
>16|TRBV12-3/TRBV12-4|TRBJ1-3|-
CASSGTGPWAGNTIYF
>12|TRBV20-1|TRBJ2-7|many
CSAVRGLGEQYF
>14|TRBV6-2/TRBV6-3|TRBJ2-5|many
CASRSPTAGGPEYF
>14|TRBV4-1|TRBJ2-5|once
CASSQAGGEETQYF
>16|TRBV30|TRBJ1-1|-
CAWGKRARMTSTEAFF
>15|TRBV11-2|TRBJ1-2|many
CASSLDRTGPSGYTF
>14|TRBV20-1|TRBJ2-2|-
CSAGKGLNTGELFF
>16|TRBV10-3|TRBJ2-3|few
CAISEKGTTSTDTQYF
>15|TRBV28|TRBJ2-4|many
CASTPLTSPLNIQYF
>17|TRBV11-2|TRBJ2-7|-
CASSSPPGTSGSHEQYF
>14|TRBV6-1|TRBJ2-7|-
CASRNRDSSYEQYF
>16|TRBV12-3/TRBV12-4|TRBJ2-6|many
CASSSGGGAGANVLTF
>15|TRBV6-5|TRBJ2-5|few
CASSYSNVSPSDQYF
>15|TRBV6-2/TRBV6-3|TRBJ1-3|many
CASTRPGQGVNTIYF
>17|TRBV7-8|TRBJ2-2|many
CASSLDLDSPGPGELFF
>13|TRBV12-3/TRBV12-4|TRBJ1-2|-
CASSLEPPGGYTF
>15|TRBV12-3/TRBV12-4|TRBJ1-5|many
CASSPRGGLNQPQHF
>17|TRBV4-3|TRBJ2-7|few
CASSRKANRESSYEQYF
>16|TRBV12-3/TRBV12-4|TRBJ2-2|-
CASSPILAGGPGELFF
>13|TRBV5-1|TRBJ1-2|many
CASSLERGDGYTF